Listed here is a single TCR beta chain. Its antigen is not identified. The sample belongs to a study of post-analysis software for immune sequencing data. Prepared TCR beta cDNA libraries contained unique molecular identifiers. From the PCR reads, TCRdb called clonotypes with MiXCR, one entry per CDR3 protein. This sample has 650,000 to 850,000 distinct CDR3 sequences, with approximately 57% found just once. Study-wide findings and caveats: Compared against controls, patients with multiple sclerosis displayed significantly lower normalized Chao1 diversity. Among roughly five TRBV segments more frequent in patients than controls were TRBV5-6, TRBV5-1 and TRBV20-1.

Germline V gene sequence: CDR1 MGHDK, CDR2 SYGVNS. Trimming at V came to 6 bases and at J to 5 bases, leaving 6 bases not matched to a gene. The CDR3 has 15 amino acids. The sequencing input was blood. J is TRBJ2-2 and V is TRBV25-1, with 10 bases identical to TRBD1. The source is a girl aged 5-17 years with multiple sclerosis. The CDR3 is CASRRDRGMTGELFF. The CDR3 coding sequence is TGTGCCAGCAGGCGGGACAGGGGTATGACCGGGGAGCTGTTTTTT. Drawing the rest from reference TRBV25-1 and TRBJ2-2, the complete variable domain is EADIYQTPRYLVIGTGKKITLECSQTMGHDKMYWYQQDPGMELHLIHYSYGVNSTEKGDLSSESTVSRIRTEHFPLTLESARPSHTSQYLCASRRDRGMTGELFFGEGSRLTVL.